This record concerns one TCR beta chain sequence. The target antigen is unknown. V shed 0 bases and J 8 bases; nucleotides not matched to a gene: 9. This CDR3 has 16 residues. The germline V gene encodes CDR1 MGHRA and CDR2 YSYEKL. The data derive from a study of CD8 T cells in ankylosing spondylitis. Study-wide results and limits: Some of these motif variants have turned up before, in reports on reactive arthritis synovial fluid and blood. Disease-linked clones had a CD8+ phenotype and relatively low frequency in peripheral blood. Within ankylosing spondylitis blood, a TCR beta motif made up of fewer than ten highly homologous variants appeared to be characteristic.

Scientists made TCR beta libraries using quantitative 5'-RACE with molecular barcodes. TCRdb passed the 5' RACE reads through MiXCR, listing each CDR3 protein once. Of roughly 150,000 distinct CDR3 sequences listed, approximately 10% are singletons. This TCR was sampled from a female donor with ankylosing spondylitis or in good health (not recorded which). The chain joins TRBV4-1 to TRBJ2-1, with 8 bases that match TRBD2. Sequenced sample: blood, either unsorted or a sorted T cell fraction (not recorded which). The CDR3 sequence is CASSQDGAGVVDEQFF. The DNA of the CDR3 is TGCGCCAGCAGCCAAGATGGAGCGGGAGTTGTCGATGAGCAGTTCTTC.